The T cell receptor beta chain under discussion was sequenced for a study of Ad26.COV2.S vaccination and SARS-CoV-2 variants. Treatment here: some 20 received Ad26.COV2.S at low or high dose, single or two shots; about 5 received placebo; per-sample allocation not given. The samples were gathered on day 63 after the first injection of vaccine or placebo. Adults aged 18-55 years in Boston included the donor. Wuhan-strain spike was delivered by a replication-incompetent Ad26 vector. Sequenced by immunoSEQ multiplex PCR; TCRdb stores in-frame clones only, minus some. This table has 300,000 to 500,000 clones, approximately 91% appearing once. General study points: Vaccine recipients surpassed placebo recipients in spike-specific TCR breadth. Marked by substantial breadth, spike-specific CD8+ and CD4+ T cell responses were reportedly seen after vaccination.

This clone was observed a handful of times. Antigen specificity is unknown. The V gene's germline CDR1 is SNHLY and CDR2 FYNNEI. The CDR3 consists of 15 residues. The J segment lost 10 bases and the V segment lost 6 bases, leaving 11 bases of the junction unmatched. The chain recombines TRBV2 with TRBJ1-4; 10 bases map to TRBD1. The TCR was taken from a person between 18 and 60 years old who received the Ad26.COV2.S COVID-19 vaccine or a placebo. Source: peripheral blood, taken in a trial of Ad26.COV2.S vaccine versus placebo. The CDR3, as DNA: TGTGCCAGCAGCCCTGGCCCGACAGGGGGCGTAAAACTGTTTTTT. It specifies CASSPGPTGGVKLFF.